These 25 T cell receptor beta chains share one sample of origin, sequenced in a study of T cell clonality in common variable immunodeficiency. Some clones are missing from TCRdb's copy, which holds only in-frame ones; the method was immunoSEQ multiplex PCR. This sample carries 40,000 to 45,000 clones, none of them present only once. Specimen: peripheral blood mononuclear cells. Receptors originate from a person between 18 and 75 years old in good health.

This clone was recorded many times. At one end the junction does not follow the germline gene, possibly because of a read error. The read falls 3 residues short of the CDR3 end, and the missing part is taken from the germline J gene. The chain couples TRBV7-7 to TRBJ2-5; maybe TRBD1 (6 bases). The CDR3 is 13 amino acids. Germline V gene data show CDR1 as SSHAT and CDR2 as FNYEAQ (reference sequence). CDR3 sequence: CASSLTGWETQYF. Partial CDR3 DNA: TGTGCTAGCAGCTTAACAGGGTGGGAGACC.

In its sample, this clone was seen many times. The missing CDR3 end, 3 residues past where the read stops, is filled in from the germline J gene. This chain uses TRBV19 with TRBJ2-2, with 7 bases aligning to TRBD2. The CDR3 runs to 15 residues. CDR1 LNHDA and CDR2 SQIVND come from the germline V gene (reference sequence). The trim removed 6 bases at V and 4 bases at J, leaving 8 bases unmatched. CDR3 bases read: TGTGCCAGTAGAGCGGGAAGTACGGGCACCGGGGAG. Amino acid sequence: CASRAGSTGTGE. In full, the CDR3 reads CASRAGSTGTGELFF.

At least ten counts were recorded for this clone. The read ends 3 residues early relative to the CDR3; the germline J gene fills the gap. The genes are TRBV20-1 and TRBJ2-1; 10 nucleotides line up with TRBD1. Per the germline V gene, CDR1 is DFQATT and CDR2 is SNEGSKA (reference sequence). The CDR3 consists of 14 residues. V trimming: 6 bases; J trimming: 7 bases; junction bases outside the gene matches: 9. The CDR3 DNA, read in part, is TGCAGTGCCCCACGGGGGACAGGGGATAATGAG. As protein: CSAPRGTGDNE. Given in full, the CDR3 is CSAPRGTGDNEQFF.

This clone was found many times. From the germline J gene comes the end of the CDR3, since the read stops 3 residues before it. This chain uses TRBV12-3 or TRBV12-4 with TRBJ2-3; 7 nucleotides align to TRBD1. There are 16 residues in the CDR3. Trimming cost V 5 bases and J 3 bases; bases outside gene matches: 11. Partial CDR3 DNA: TGTGCCAGCAGTCAAATGCCCCAGGGGGAAACAGATACG. Translation: CASSQMPQGETDT. The complete CDR3 reads CASSQMPQGETDTQYF.

This clone was seen at least ten times. With the read ending 3 residues before the CDR3 end, the germline J gene is used to fill in that end. J is TRBJ2-1 and V is TRBV28, with TRBD2 matching over 7 bases. Germline V gene lookup returns CDR1 MDHEN and CDR2 SYDVKM. This CDR3 contains 15 residues. The V segment lost 2 bases and the J segment 8 bases; nucleotides outside the gene matches: 9. The CDR3 bases that were read are TGTGCCAGCAGTTTAATCCAGCGGGATAGGGATGAG. Its translation is CASSLIQRDRDE. The entire CDR3 protein is CASSLIQRDRDEQFF.

As for this clone: The read falls 3 residues short of the CDR3 end, and the missing part is taken from the germline J gene. V is TRBV10-2 and J is TRBJ1-5; the match to TRBD1 covers 7 bases. The CDR3 length is 14 residues. V shed 7 bases, J shed 4 bases, and the junction held 7 bases outside the gene matches. CDR1 and CDR2 (germline): WSHSY, SAAADI. The covered CDR3 bases are TGCGCCAGCATGTCGGGGACAGAGAATCAGCCC. It translates to CASMSGTENQP. The whole CDR3 reads CASMSGTENQPQHF.

This clone was picked up many times. The read ends 3 residues early relative to the CDR3; the germline J gene fills the gap. The genes are TRBV19 and TRBJ1-2; 7 positions agree with TRBD1. Germline V gives CDR1 LNHDA, CDR2 SQIVND (reference sequence). The CDR3 runs 13 residues. Germline trimming cut 6 bases from V and 4 bases from J; bases unmatched to any gene: 5. The part of the CDR3 DNA that was read is TGTGCCAGTAGCTTCGGGACAGTCTATGGC. This gives the protein CASSFGTVYG. The CDR3 in full is CASSFGTVYGYTF.

Many counts were recorded for this clone. The read ends 3 residues before the CDR3 terminus; that terminus is restored from the germline J gene. The chain links TRBV7-9 to TRBJ1-4; weak D call: TRBD1 (6 bases). In germline, CDR1 is SEHNR, CDR2 FQNEAQ (reference sequence). Trimming removed 2 bases at V and 7 bases at J, with 11 bases between. CDR3 length equals 14 residues. CDR3 DNA (partial): TGTGCCAGCAGCTTAACAGGGATTGGTGAAAAA. Translating gives CASSLTGIGEK. The whole CDR3 is CASSLTGIGEKLFF. Looking up the rest from reference TRBV7-9 and TRBJ1-4 gives the full variable domain: DTGVSQNPRHKITKRGQNVTFRCDPISEHNRLYWYRQTLGQGPEFLTYFQNEAQLEKSRLLSDRFSAERPKGSFSTLEIQRTEQGDSAMYLCASSLTGIGEKLFFGSGTQLSVL.

This clone was counted many times. The read falls 3 residues short of the CDR3 end, and the missing part is taken from the germline J gene. The J gene is TRBJ1-1, the V gene TRBV4-1; possibly TRBD1 for D (5 bases). Germline V gene lookup returns CDR1 MGHRA and CDR2 YSYEKL. V was trimmed by 2 bases and J by 0 bases, leaving 13 bases between them. There are 16 residues in the CDR3. CDR3 region: CASSQFWGAMNTEAFF. The sequenced part of the CDR3 DNA is TGCGCCAGCAGCCAATTTTGGGGCGCGATGAACACTGAA.

Many counts were recorded for this clone. The read terminates 3 residues before the CDR3 end, so the remaining end is supplied by the germline J gene. This chain uses TRBV7-6 with TRBJ2-5; 12 positions match TRBD2. The CDR3 is 17 amino acids. Unmatched junction bases numbered 10, after V lost 1 base and J lost 7 bases. Germline V gene sequence: CDR1 SGHVS, CDR2 FNYEAQ. The chain's CDR3 is CASSLGGTSGPPGTQYF. The CDR3 bases that were read are TGTGCCAGCAGCTTAGGAGGGACTAGCGGGCCCCCTGGGACC.

This clone was seen repeatedly, ten times or more. The CDR3 extends 3 residues past the end of the read, so its final part is completed from the germline J gene. The chain uses TRBV12-5 and TRBJ2-1; TRBD1 agrees at 7 bases. This CDR3 region has 13 residues. The germline V gene has CDR1 LGHNT and CDR2 FRNRAP. The junction had 0 bases not matched to a gene; V was cut back by 4 bases and J by 3 bases. CDR3 DNA, as far as it was read: TGTGCTAGTGGTTGGGACAGCTACAATGAG. It is translated as CASGWDSYNE. In full, the CDR3 is CASGWDSYNEQFF.

Ten or more counts support this clone. The CDR3 end falls 3 residues outside the read, so it is completed with the germline J gene. The chain joins TRBV4-1 to TRBJ2-5, with D unresolved. The CDR3 sequence is 13 residues long. V was trimmed by 0 bases and J by 1 base, leaving 3 bases between them. The germline CDR1 and CDR2 sequences are MGHRA and YSYEKL. CDR3 amino acids: CASSQDIQETQYF. The DNA read from the CDR3 is TGCGCCAGCAGCCAAGACATCCAAGAGACC.

This clone was counted ten times or more. The CDR3: CASSSPTSGGPHEQFF. The DNA read from the CDR3 is TGTGCCAGCAGTTCCCCGACTAGCGGGGGTCCGCATGAG. The V and J genes are TRBV2 and TRBJ2-1, with 12 bases lining up with TRBD2. The read stops 3 residues short of the end of the CDR3; the missing end is completed from the germline J gene. The CDR3 loop spans 16 amino acids. Germline CDR1 and CDR2: SNHLY and FYNNEI. Losses at the gene ends were 5 bases for V and 8 bases for J; bases not matched to a gene: 10.

This clone was seen at least ten times. The read comes to an end 3 residues before the CDR3 does, leaving the germline J gene to fill in the end. This chain connects TRBV20-1 to TRBJ2-7; 8 bases match TRBD1. The CDR3 spans 13 residues. Germline V CDR1 and CDR2: DFQATT, SNEGSKA (reference sequence). Trimming cost V 0 bases and J 5 bases; bases outside gene matches: 3. CDR3 protein: CSAREWTGNEQYF. The sequenced CDR3 bases are TGCAGTGCTAGAGAATGGACAGGGAACGAG.

This clone was seen at least ten times. The read terminates 3 residues ahead of where the CDR3 ends, so the germline J gene completes it. The chain has TRBV6-1 and TRBJ1-4; possible D gene TRBD1, 6 bases. The germline gives CDR1 MNHNS, CDR2 SASEGT. Trimming stripped 2 bases from V and 1 base from J, with 8 bases between. The CDR3 spans 15 residues. CDR3 loop: CASSESTGTNEKLFF. Partial CDR3 DNA: TGTGCCAGCAGTGAATCGACAGGAACTAATGAAAAA.

The sample holds many counts of this clone. CDR3 sequence: CASSARDRGPYEQYF. The covered CDR3 bases are TGTGCCAGCAGCGCCCGGGACAGGGGCCCCTACGAG. The rearrangement links TRBV5-4 to TRBJ2-7, with 10 nucleotides matching TRBD1. The read ends 3 residues shy of where the CDR3 ends; the end is completed using the germline J gene. The CDR3 is made up of 15 amino acids. V shed 4 bases, J shed 2 bases, and the junction held 6 bases outside the gene matches. Germline-derived CDR1 and CDR2 are SGHNT and YYREEE (reference sequence).

This clone was seen many times. The CDR3 end is not reached by the read, which stops 3 residues before it; the germline J gene fills it in. The rearrangement links TRBV7-7 to TRBJ2-3; D possibly corresponds to TRBD2 (7 bases). The V end lost 2 bases, the J end lost 0 bases, and 9 bases lay between the germline ends. Germline V lookup: CDR1 SSHAT, CDR2 FNYEAQ (reference sequence). The CDR3 totals 15 residues. The sequenced CDR3 bases are TGTGCCAGCAGCTTAACGGGGGGCAGCACAGATACG. Amino acids: CASSLTGGSTDT. The CDR3 in full is CASSLTGGSTDTQYF.

This clone was seen many times. The CDR3 goes on 3 residues after the read ends, and that part is filled in from the germline J gene. This sequence joins TRBV5-4 and TRBJ2-4, with D possibly being TRBD2 (7 bases). This CDR3 is built from 14 residues. Germline V lookup: CDR1 SGHNT, CDR2 YYREEE (reference sequence). Trimming took 4 bases from V and 7 from J, leaving 15 bases between them. This CDR3 is CASSTYREGNIQYF. The CDR3 DNA, read in part, is TGTGCCAGCAGCACTTACAGGGAGGGGAACATT.

This clone was detected ten times or more. The sequenced fragment ends 3 residues before the CDR3 boundary, so the rest is inferred from the germline J gene. The V call is TRBV2, the J call TRBJ1-1, with TRBD1 identical over 7 bases. Germline assignment: CDR1 SNHLY and CDR2 FYNNEI. Trimming cost V 6 bases and J 5 bases; bases outside gene matches: 9. The CDR3 is 14 residues long. This CDR3 is CASSDRVRGTEAFF. CDR3 bases read: TGTGCCAGCAGCGACAGGGTCCGAGGGACTGAA.

This clone appeared many times. Read data end 3 residues before the CDR3 end; the end is taken from the germline J gene. The V gene is TRBV19, the J gene TRBJ2-2, with TRBD2 matching over 7 bases. The CDR3 loop spans 14 amino acids. Trimming at V came to 5 bases and at J to 6 bases, leaving 6 bases not matched to a gene. Germline values: CDR1 LNHDA, CDR2 SQIVND (reference sequence). The CDR3 bases that were read are TGTGCCAGTAGTCGGGGAGGGTTCCCCGGGGAG. It codes for CASSRGGFPGE. The complete CDR3 sequence is CASSRGGFPGELFF.

This clone was found a few times. The sequenced fragment ends 3 residues before the CDR3 boundary, so the rest is inferred from the germline J gene. The rearrangement joins TRBV7-6 to TRBJ2-7, with 7 bases aligning to TRBD2. Germline CDR1 reads SGHVS; CDR2 reads FNYEAQ. With V trimmed by 1 base and J by 6 bases, 12 bases remained unmatched. The CDR3 covers 16 residues. The CDR3 protein is CASSLGAGTTLGEQYF. The covered CDR3 bases are TGTGCCAGCAGCTTAGGGGCCGGGACTACCCTTGGCGAG.

At least ten counts were recorded for this clone. Coverage ceases 3 residues before the CDR3 finishes, and the germline J gene fills in the end. The chain is built from TRBV5-4 and TRBJ2-7; 11 bases align to TRBD2. Trimming took 3 bases from V and 5 from J; bases not matched to a gene: 7. Germline V gives CDR1 SGHNT, CDR2 YYREEE (reference sequence). The CDR3 contains 15 residues. CDR3 DNA (partial): TGTGCCAGCAGCTCAACTAGCGGGAGCATCGACGAG. It translates to CASSSTSGSIDE. The entire CDR3 protein is CASSSTSGSIDEQYF.

To note about this clone: The read ends 3 residues before the CDR3 terminus; that terminus is restored from the germline J gene. V gene TRBV6-4 combines with J gene TRBJ2-7; 13 bases fit TRBD2. Germline CDR1 and CDR2: MRHNA and SNTAGT. The length of the CDR3 is 17 residues. J gave up 5 bases and V 2 bases, and 9 bases lay outside the gene matches. The CDR3 reads CASSDPGTSGIWDEQYF. The CDR3 bases that were read are TGTGCCAGCAGTGACCCAGGGACTAGCGGGATCTGGGACGAG.

The table lists this clone with many counts. The read is 3 residues too short to cover the CDR3 end, so that end is filled in from the germline J gene. The gene calls are TRBV5-1 and TRBJ1-1; D ambiguous. The CDR3 is 14 residues long. The germline gives CDR1 SGHRS, CDR2 YFSETQ. V was clipped by 1 base and J by 5 bases, with 12 bases between them. CDR3 bases read: TGCGCCAGCAGCTTGACCTCCTTGGCTACTGAA. Protein sequence: CASSLTSLATE. The entire CDR3 protein is CASSLTSLATEAFF.

Many counts were recorded for this clone. The DNA ends 3 residues before the CDR3 does, and the rest of the CDR3 is filled in from the germline J gene. The chain combines TRBV18 with TRBJ2-7, with 8 bases lining up with TRBD1. CDR1 and CDR2 (germline): KGHSH, LQKENI. CDR3 length equals 14 residues. With 6 bases clipped from V and 2 bases from J, the junction kept 6 bases outside the gene matches. Partial CDR3 DNA: TGTGCCAGCTCCGCCCGGACAGGGACCTACGAG. Translation gives CASSARTGTYE. The CDR3 in its entirety is CASSARTGTYEQYF.